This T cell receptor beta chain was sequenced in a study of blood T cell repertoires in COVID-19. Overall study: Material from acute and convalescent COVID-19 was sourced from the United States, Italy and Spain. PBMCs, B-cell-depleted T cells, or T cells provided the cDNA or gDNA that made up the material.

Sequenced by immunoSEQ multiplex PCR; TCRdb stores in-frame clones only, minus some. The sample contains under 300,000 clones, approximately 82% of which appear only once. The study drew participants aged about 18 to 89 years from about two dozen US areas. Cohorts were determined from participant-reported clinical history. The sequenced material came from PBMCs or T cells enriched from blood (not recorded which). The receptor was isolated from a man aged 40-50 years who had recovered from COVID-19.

The CDR3 bases are TGCAGTGCTAGTCAGACAGGTTACACTGAAGCTTTCTTT. Its translation is CSASQTGYTEAFF. V is TRBV20-1 and J is TRBJ1-1; tentative D call: TRBD1 (6 bases). This CDR3 is 13 amino acids long. Germline CDR1 and CDR2: DFQATT and SNEGSKA (reference sequence). The V end lost 3 bases, the J end lost 3 bases, and 11 bases lay between the germline ends.